The clone carrying this TCR beta chain was picked up a small number of times. This sample was included in a study of identical twins. Germline V CDR1 and CDR2: SGHRS, YFSETQ. The CDR3 is 13 residues long. V lost 3 bases, J lost 1 base, and 7 bases lay in between. TCRdb recomputed calls from the 5' RACE reads with MiXCR, one row per CDR3 protein. The table has 650,000 to 750,000 distinct CDR3 sequences, 21% seen once. The sample was also reused in another study, on T cells expressing NK-cell markers.

The specimen was PBMCs. V usage is TRBV5-1 and J usage is TRBJ1-1; D is ambiguous. The TCR comes from a woman between 18 and 29 years old in good health. The DNA for the CDR3 is TGCGCCAGCAGCTCCGAGAAGAACACTGAAGCTTTCTTT. Its protein product is CASSSEKNTEAFF. The whole variable domain, filled in from reference TRBV5-1 and TRBJ1-1, reads KAGVTQTPRYLIKTRGQQVTLSCSPISGHRSVSWYQQTPGQGLQFLFEYFSETQRNKGNFPGRFSGRQFSNSRSEMNVSTLELGDSALYLCASSSEKNTEAFFGQGTRLTVV.